The rows below give T cell receptor beta chains drawn from one sample of a study of cytotoxic CD8 clonotypes in ibrutinib-treated CLL. Assay: immunoSEQ multiplex PCR; the TCRdb copy retains only in-frame clones and omits some. Here the sample spans fewer than 50,000 clones, around half being singletons. Sequencing used PBMCs, obtained after 12 months of ibrutinib treatment. These receptors originate from a human donor with chronic lymphocytic leukemia. Both conserved end residues are part of each CDR3. D genes are given only for firm matches. Size values are once, few and many counts, or a class for expanded clones, and some rows have none.

>.|TRBJ2-5|TRBV20-1|.
TGCAGCCCGACAGGACAAGAGACCCAGTACTTC
CSPTGQETQYF
>TRBD1|TRBJ2-7|TRBV5-1|.
TGCGCCAGCAGACGAACTCCGGGACAGGGGGACGAGCAGTACTTC
CASRRTPGQGDEQYF
>.|TRBJ1-1|TRBV7-9|many
TGTGCCAGCACCTTCTACGGGAGCACTGAAGCTTTCTTT
CASTFYGSTEAFF
>.|TRBJ1-2|TRBV5-1|.
TGCGCCAGCAGCTTGGACCCAGCGACCGGCTACACCTTC
CASSLDPATGYTF
>TRBD2|TRBJ2-1|TRBV18|.
TGTGCCAGCTCACCACCGGGACTAGCGGGAGACAATGAGCAGTTCTTC
CASSPPGLAGDNEQFF
>.|TRBJ2-5|TRBV28|.
TGTGCCAGCAGGACCGGCGGTGCGGAGACCCAGTACTTC
CASRTGGAETQYF
>.|TRBJ2-3|TRBV5-1|.
TGCGCCAGCAGCTTGGAGGGGGGACTCGATACGCAGTATTTT
CASSLEGGLDTQYF
>.|TRBJ2-1|TRBV11-2|.
TGTGCCAGCAGCTCGCGGGGAACCTCCTACAATGAGCAGTTCTTC
CASSSRGTSYNEQFF
>TRBD1|TRBJ2-1|TRBV2|.
TGTGCCAGCGGATCCTCATGGGGACAGGGTTTCTTC
CASGSSWGQGFF
>.|TRBJ2-7|TRBV7-9|few
TGTGCCAGCAGTCACCCGGGCCCCGTTTACGAGCAGTACTTC
CASSHPGPVYEQYF
>.|TRBJ2-2|TRBV2|few
TGTGCCAGCAGAGTAGGACAGTCCCCCGGGGAGCTGTTTTTT
CASRVGQSPGELFF
>.|TRBJ2-7|TRBV6-1|.
TGTGCCAGCAGATCAGGGGGGGGTCTCTACGAGCAGTACTTC
CASRSGGGLYEQYF
>TRBD2|TRBJ2-5|TRBV6-6|.
TGTGCCAGCAGTTACTCGGGCCTAGCGGGAGGTGAGACCCAGTACTTC
CASSYSGLAGGETQYF
>TRBD1|TRBJ2-7|TRBV19|few
TGTGCCAGTAAGGACAGGGAGACCTACGAGCAGTACTTC
CASKDRETYEQYF
>.|TRBJ2-1|TRBV5-6|.
TGTGCCAGCAGCTTATGGGATGAGCAGTTCTTC
CASSLWDEQFF
>.|TRBJ2-7|TRBV7-9|many
TGTGCCAGCAGCCTAACAGTTGGCCTTACTAACGAGCAGTACTTC
CASSLTVGLTNEQYF
>TRBD2|TRBJ2-1|TRBV15|few
TGTGCCACCAGCAGAGCGGCTAGCGGCAGTCACAATGAGCAGTTCTTC
CATSRAASGSHNEQFF
>TRBD1|TRBJ1-4|TRBV18|.
TGTGCCAGCTCACCATTTGGGGACAGAAATGAAAAACTGTTTTTT
CASSPFGDRNEKLFF
>.|TRBJ2-1|TRBV7-3|few
TGTGCCAGCAGCCCGGAGGACTACGTCCTTTACAATGAGCAGTTCTTC
CASSPEDYVLYNEQFF
>TRBD1|TRBJ2-7|TRBV7-2|.
TGTGCCAGCAGCGGGGGACAGGGTAGAGCGTACGAGCAGTACTTC
CASSGGQGRAYEQYF
>TRBD1|TRBJ2-2|TRBV10-2|.
TGCGCCAGCAGTGAGTTTCTAGGGACAGCTAACACCGGGGAGCTGTTTTTT
CASSEFLGTANTGELFF
>TRBD2|TRBJ2-7|TRBV5-4|.
TGTGCCAGCAGGCGGGGGAGCGGTCTCGGATACGAGCAGTACTTC
CASRRGSGLGYEQYF
>TRBD2|TRBJ2-1|TRBV7-3|many
TGTGCCAGCAGCCCAGGGACTAGCGGAGGTGAGCAGTTCTTC
CASSPGTSGGEQFF
>TRBD1|TRBJ1-2|TRBV5-6|.
TGTGCCAGCAGCCCGGACAGGCGGTATGGCTACACCTTC
CASSPDRRYGYTF
>TRBD2|TRBJ2-3|TRBV19|.
TGTGCCAGTAGTACTGGACTAGCAGCGACAGATACGCAGTATTTT
CASSTGLAATDTQYF
>.|TRBJ2-7|TRBV7-8|few
TGTGCCAGCAGCTATCTCGCCAACCCAGGACGGTCAAGCGAGCAGTACTTC
CASSYLANPGRSSEQYF
>.|TRBJ1-6|TRBV4-1|.
TGCGCCAGCAGCCAAGATGCAGGGAAAAGCTTTTCACCCCTCCACTTT
CASSQDAGKSFSPLHF
>TRBD2|TRBJ2-3|TRBV19|.
TGTGCCAGTTCCCCCCAGTTAGCGGGCAGCACAGATACGCAGTATTTT
CASSPQLAGSTDTQYF
>.|TRBJ1-2|TRBV19|.
TGTGCCAGTAGTATAGGATGGGAGGGCGGCTACACCTTC
CASSIGWEGGYTF
>.|TRBJ2-2|TRBV30|.
TGTGCCTGGAGGGGAGACCCGGGGGCCGGGGAGCTGTTTTTT
CAWRGDPGAGELFF
>TRBD2|TRBJ2-1|TRBV29-1|.
TGCAGCGATCTAGCGGGAATTGGGAATGAGCAGTTCTTC
CSDLAGIGNEQFF
>TRBD1|TRBJ2-7|TRBV27|.
TGTGCCAGCAGGCCTTTGAGACAGGGTAGAAATGGGTACGAGCAGTACTTC
CASRPLRQGRNGYEQYF
>.|TRBJ1-2|TRBV14|.
TGTGCCAGCAGCCAAGGTTTCCTTAAGGGCGGTTCGGATGGCTACACCTTC
CASSQGFLKGGSDGYTF
>.|TRBJ2-5|TRBV11-2|.
TGTGCCAGCAGCCGCGAGACGGGAACGGGGACCCAGTACTTC
CASSRETGTGTQYF
>TRBD1|TRBJ2-1|TRBV5-1|.
TGTGCCAGCAGCTTGGGGGACAGGGCCTACAATGAGCAGTTCTTC
CASSLGDRAYNEQFF
>.|TRBJ2-1|TRBV7-2|few
TGTGCCAGCAGCTTAGCGCGCGCCAATGAGCAGTTCTTC
CASSLARANEQFF
>TRBD2|TRBJ2-1|TRBV7-2|.
TGTGCCAGCAGTACTAGCGGGATTGAAGCCTACAATGAGCAGTTCTTC
CASSTSGIEAYNEQFF